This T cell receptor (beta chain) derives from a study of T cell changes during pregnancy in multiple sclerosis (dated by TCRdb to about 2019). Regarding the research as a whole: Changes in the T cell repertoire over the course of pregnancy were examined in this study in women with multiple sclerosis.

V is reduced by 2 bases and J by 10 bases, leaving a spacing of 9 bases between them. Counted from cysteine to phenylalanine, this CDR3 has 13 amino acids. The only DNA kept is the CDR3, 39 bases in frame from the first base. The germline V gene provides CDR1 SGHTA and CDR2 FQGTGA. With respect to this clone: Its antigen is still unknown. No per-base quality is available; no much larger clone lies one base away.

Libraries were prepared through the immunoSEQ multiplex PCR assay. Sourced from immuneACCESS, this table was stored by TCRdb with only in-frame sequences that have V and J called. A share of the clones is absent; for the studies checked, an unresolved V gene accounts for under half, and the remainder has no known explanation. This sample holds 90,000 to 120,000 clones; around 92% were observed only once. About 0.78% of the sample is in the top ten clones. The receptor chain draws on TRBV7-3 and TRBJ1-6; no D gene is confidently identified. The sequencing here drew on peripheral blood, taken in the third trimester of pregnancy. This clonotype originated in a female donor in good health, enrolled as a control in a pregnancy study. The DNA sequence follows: TGTGCCAGCAGCTTAGGAGCGGAGTCACCCCTCCACTTT. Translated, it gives CASSLGAESPLHF.